Given below is one T cell receptor (beta chain) in context. Its specificity is unknown. This entry comes from a study of cytomegalovirus exposure and HLA in healthy donors. Amplification used 60 Vbeta primers and 13 Jbeta primers. The protocol was immunoSEQ multiplex PCR, while the TCRdb copy is restricted to in-frame clones and leaves out a portion. Found here are some 130,000 clones, 80% of them singletons; the top ten hold 2.2%. Study results and limitations: In a later analysis, HLA-associated beta chains showed higher expansion and lower generation probabilities than comparable chains. Of the V segments, some could not be distinguished, including TRBV6-2 and TRBV6-3, and were excluded. A classifier reportedly called cytomegalovirus status with high sensitivity and specificity.

V lost 7 bases, J lost 5 bases, and 18 bases lay in between. There are 14 residues in the CDR3. Germline V gene data show CDR1 as SGDLS and CDR2 as YYNGEE. This chain uses TRBV9 with TRBJ2-5; weak D call: TRBD2 (6 bases). The sequencing input was PBMCs. The clonotype comes from a man aged 30-40 years in good health and CMV-seronegative. CDR3 coding DNA: TGTGCCAGCTCACGGTGGGGAGGAGAGGAGACCCAGTACTTC. Translating it yields CASSRWGGEETQYF. Using reference TRBV9 and TRBJ2-5 for the parts outside the CDR3, the full variable domain is DSGVTQTPKHLITATGQRVTLRCSPRSGDLSVYWYQQSLDQGLQFLIQYYNGEERAKGNILERFSAQQFPDLHSELNLSSLELGDSALYFCASSRWGGEETQYFGPGTRLLVL.